In its sample, the clone carrying this T cell receptor (beta chain) was seen many times. What it recognizes is unknown. This specimen comes from a study of T cells in Graves' hyperthyroidism and ophthalmopathy. Points from the study as a whole: Most expanded thyroid clonotypes above 0.001 also appeared in blood.

Hyperthyroidism of Graves' type that showed no ophthalmopathy progression within 18 months was stable. Any patient presenting with uncontrolled infection, other autoimmune disease, pregnancy or lactation was left out. Germline V gene lookup returns CDR1 ENHRY and CDR2 SYGVKD. The CDR3 is 13 residues long. V was shortened by 3 bases and J by 1 base, with 6 bases between the two germline ends. Regions amplified from RNA transcripts were the TCR beta CDR3 regions. Researchers ran a first-round RT-PCR on the TCR CDR3 using the HTBI primer set. TCRdb independently ran MiXCR on the multiplex PCR reads; one entry per CDR3 protein. The table shows about 290,000 distinct CDR3 sequences, with around 17% occurring only once.

What was sequenced was blood. This clonotype was sampled from a man in his thirties or forties with Graves' hyperthyroidism. This chain links TRBV10-3 with TRBJ1-1, with unresolved D. In DNA form, the CDR3 reads TGTGCCATCAGTGAAAGATCGAACACTGAAGCTTTCTTT. It codes for CAISERSNTEAFF.